These T cell receptor beta chains were read from a single sample in a study of cytomegalovirus exposure and HLA in healthy donors. TCRdb's copy holds only in-frame clones and misses some; the assay was immunoSEQ multiplex PCR. The repertoire holds 200,000 to 250,000 clones, with under 90% as singletons. Sequenced: PBMCs. These TCRs come from a human donor in good health. The CDR3 runs from the conserved cysteine through the conserved F or W. D genes are given only for firm matches. Only some rows state a clone size, as once, few, many or a class for expanded clones.

v_gene	j_gene	abundance	d_gene	CDR3nt	CDR3aa
TRBV6-1	TRBJ1-5	.	.	TGTGCCAGCAGTCCACAGGGTGTCGGGCAGCCCCAGCATTTT	CASSPQGVGQPQHF
TRBV18	TRBJ2-3	.	TRBD2	TGTGCCAGCTCACCGGGGACTAGCGGCCTCACAGATACGCAGTATTTT	CASSPGTSGLTDTQYF
TRBV4-1	TRBJ2-1	.	TRBD2	TGCGCCAGCAGCCACAACGAGCGGGAGGGCCGAGTCTACAATGAGCAGTTCTTC	CASSHNEREGRVYNEQFF
TRBV2	TRBJ1-2	.	.	TGTGCCAGCATCCCCGATCCGAGGGGAGGCACCTTC	CASIPDPRGGTF
TRBV6-1	TRBJ1-4	.	TRBD1	TGTGCCAGCAGTCCCACAGGGGTCTCTAATGAAAAACTGTTTTTT	CASSPTGVSNEKLFF
TRBV12-5	TRBJ1-2	.	.	TGTGCTAGTGGTCCGGATCGTGGGCGAGACTATGGCTACACCTTC	CASGPDRGRDYGYTF
TRBV7-3	TRBJ1-3	.	.	TGTGCCAGCAGCTCATCAGGGATGGCTGGAAACACCATATATTTT	CASSSSGMAGNTIYF
TRBV5-5	TRBJ1-1	.	.	TGTGCCAGCAGCCTGTACATAGCCGTGAACACTGAAGCTTTCTTT	CASSLYIAVNTEAFF
TRBV2	TRBJ2-5	.	.	TGTGCCAGCTCTCTAGCAAGGCAAGAGACCCAGTACTTC	CASSLARQETQYF
TRBV5-1	TRBJ2-3	few	.	TGCGCCAGCAGCTTAGGACAGCCGCTAACAGATACGCAGTATTTT	CASSLGQPLTDTQYF
TRBV19	TRBJ1-3	.	.	TGTGCCAGTAGCCCTAACACTCCGGGCTCTGGAAACACCATATATTTT	CASSPNTPGSGNTIYF
TRBV29-1	TRBJ2-7	.	TRBD1	TGCAGCGTTGGAGTGACAGGGGCAACCTACGAGCAGTACTTC	CSVGVTGATYEQYF
TRBV5-1	TRBJ2-3	.	.	TGCGCCAGCAGCTCACAGAACAGGGATCCAGATACGCAGTATTTT	CASSSQNRDPDTQYF
TRBV11-1	TRBJ2-7	.	.	TGTGCCAGCAGCTTAGCGCGGTACGAGCAGTACTTC	CASSLARYEQYF
TRBV27	TRBJ1-1	few	.	TGTGCCAGCAGTTTAAGCGGCAGAGAAGCTTTCTTT	CASSLSGREAFF
TRBV5-1	TRBJ2-7	few	TRBD2	TGCGCCAGCAGCCCCAGGACTAGCGGGATATACGAGCAGTACTTC	CASSPRTSGIYEQYF
TRBV5-1	TRBJ1-1	once	.	TGCGCCAGCAGCTTGGGAGAAGGGGGGGTGTCGACTGAAGCTTTCTTT	CASSLGEGGVSTEAFF
TRBV9	TRBJ2-1	.	TRBD2	TGTGCCAGCAGCGTAGATTGGACTAGCGGGAGGGGTGGTGAGCAGTTCTTC	CASSVDWTSGRGGEQFF
TRBV18	TRBJ1-1	.	.	TGTGCCAGCTCGCAAGGACTTAACACTGAAGCTTTCTTT	CASSQGLNTEAFF
TRBV5-1	TRBJ2-7	.	.	TGCGCCAGCAGCTTCACTAACAGATCAGGGTCCCCCTCTTACTACGAGCAGTACTTC	CASSFTNRSGSPSYYEQYF
TRBV5-4	TRBJ2-5	.	.	TGTGCCAGCAGCCAGACAGAACAAGAGACCCAGTACTTC	CASSQTEQETQYF
TRBV9	TRBJ1-2	.	.	TGTGCCAGCAGCGCGTCGATTTCGGGGAGCTACACCTTC	CASSASISGSYTF
TRBV5-1	TRBJ2-5	.	.	TGCGCCAGCAGCCTGACTAGTGTGCAAGAGACCCAGTACTTC	CASSLTSVQETQYF
TRBV4-1	TRBJ2-7	.	.	TGCGCCAGCAGCCAAGAATTAGTTAGCGGCTCCTACGAGCAGTACTTC	CASSQELVSGSYEQYF
TRBV7-9	TRBJ2-7	once	.	TGTTCCAGCAGCTTATACTCCTACGAGCAGTACTTC	CSSSLYSYEQYF
TRBV7-8	TRBJ2-7	.	TRBD2	TGTGCCAGCAGCCGACGGGCCCCCACTAGCGGGAGAGTCGAGCAGTACTTC	CASSRRAPTSGRVEQYF
TRBV29-1	TRBJ2-1	.	TRBD2	TGCAGCGTCGCGGCCCGACTAGCGGACAATGAGCAGTTCTTC	CSVAARLADNEQFF
TRBV5-1	TRBJ2-1	.	.	TGCGCCAGCAGCTTGGAGGGAGGAGGCAATGAGCAGTTCTTC	CASSLEGGGNEQFF
TRBV12-5	TRBJ2-7	.	TRBD1	TGTGCTAGTGGTTGGGGGACAGGGGGTTACGAGCAGTACTTC	CASGWGTGGYEQYF
TRBV25-1	TRBJ1-4	.	.	TGTGCCAGCAGTCCGGGGGGCTTGCTGTTTTTT	CASSPGGLLFF
TRBV5-1	TRBJ2-1	.	TRBD2	TGCGCCAGCAGCTTGTTCAGCGGGGGAGGGTACAATGAGCAGTTCTTC	CASSLFSGGGYNEQFF
TRBV11-2	TRBJ1-2	.	TRBD1	TGTGCCAGCAGTCCATCGGGTTGGACAGGGGGCTACACCTTC	CASSPSGWTGGYTF
TRBV27	TRBJ2-3	.	.	TGTGCCAGCAGGGGCGGGACCTATTCAGATACGCAGTATTTT	CASRGGTYSDTQYF
TRBV6-5	TRBJ2-7	.	TRBD2	TGTGCCAGCAGACCAGGGACTAGCGGGAGGAGGGAGCAGTACTTC	CASRPGTSGRREQYF
TRBV7-8	TRBJ2-3	once	.	TGTGCCAGCAGCTTTGGGGCAACCACTAACACAGATACGCAGTATTTT	CASSFGATTNTDTQYF
TRBV7-6	TRBJ2-3	.	TRBD2	TGTGCCAGCAGTCAGAGTAGCGGGCTTAATACGCAGTATTTT	CASSQSSGLNTQYF
TRBV10-3	TRBJ1-1	.	.	TGTGCCATCAGGGTTCAGTGGAACACTGAAGCTTTCTTT	CAIRVQWNTEAFF
TRBV11-2	TRBJ2-1	.	.	TGTGCCAGCAGCTTCGGGGGATACAATGAGCAGTTCTTC	CASSFGGYNEQFF
TRBV7-9	TRBJ2-1	.	.	TGTGCCAGCAGCTTCGGGTTATGGGTGTCCGGTGAGCAGTTCTTC	CASSFGLWVSGEQFF
TRBV6-5	TRBJ1-2	.	.	TGTGCCAGCAGCCCGACCGGGATCTATGGCTACACCTTC	CASSPTGIYGYTF
TRBV6-9	TRBJ2-7	few	TRBD1	TGTGCCAACGACCCAACAGGGGTAGCTCGGTACGAGCAGTACTTC	CANDPTGVARYEQYF
TRBV2	TRBJ2-3	.	.	TGTGCCAGCAGTGAAGCTCATAGTCGGGCAGATACGCAGTATTTT	CASSEAHSRADTQYF
TRBV7-2	TRBJ2-2	.	.	TGTGCCAGCAGCTTAGTCCCCCGGACAGCAAGGTCGAACACCGGGGAGCTGTTTTTT	CASSLVPRTARSNTGELFF